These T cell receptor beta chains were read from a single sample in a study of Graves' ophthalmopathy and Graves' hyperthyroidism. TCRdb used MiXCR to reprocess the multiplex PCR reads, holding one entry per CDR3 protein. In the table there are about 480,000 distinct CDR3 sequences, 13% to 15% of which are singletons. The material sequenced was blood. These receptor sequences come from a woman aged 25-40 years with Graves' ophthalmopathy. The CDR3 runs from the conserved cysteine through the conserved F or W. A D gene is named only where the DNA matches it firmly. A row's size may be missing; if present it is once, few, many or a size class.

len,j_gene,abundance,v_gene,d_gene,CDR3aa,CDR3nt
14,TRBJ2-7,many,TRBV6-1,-,CASSRGHSVYEQYF,TGTGCCAGCAGTCGGGGACACAGTGTCTACGAGCAGTACTTC
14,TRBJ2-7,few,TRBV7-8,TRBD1,CASSIYPGQGEQYF,TGTGCCAGCAGCATTTACCCGGGACAGGGGGAGCAGTACTTC
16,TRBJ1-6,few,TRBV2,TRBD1,CASSGPDREVNSPLHF,TGTGCCAGCAGTGGCCCGGACAGGGAGGTTAATTCACCCCTCCACTTT
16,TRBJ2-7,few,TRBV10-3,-,CAISEAGKHLSYEQYF,TGTGCCATCAGTGAGGCCGGTAAACACCTCTCCTACGAGCAGTACTTC
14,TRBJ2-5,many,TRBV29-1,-,CSVEAGVGKETQYF,TGCAGCGTTGAAGCGGGAGTGGGGAAAGAGACCCAGTACTTC
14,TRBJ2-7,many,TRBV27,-,CASSPGTLSYEQYF,TGTGCCAGCAGTCCCGGGACTCTCTCCTACGAGCAGTACTTC
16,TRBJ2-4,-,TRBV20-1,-,CSALLWVIGAKNIQYF,TGCAGTGCTCTCCTTTGGGTCATTGGAGCCAAAAACATTCAGTACTTC
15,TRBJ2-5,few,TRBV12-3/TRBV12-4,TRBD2,CASSPGLARRGTQYF,TGTGCCAGCAGTCCGGGACTAGCGAGACGGGGGACCCAGTACTTC
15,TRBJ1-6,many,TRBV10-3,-,CAISEGSPANSPLHF,TGTGCCATCAGTGAGGGATCCCCTGCTAATTCACCCCTCCACTTT
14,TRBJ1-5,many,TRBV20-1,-,CSASARDSNQPQHF,TGCAGTGCTAGCGCAAGGGACAGCAATCAGCCCCAGCATTTT
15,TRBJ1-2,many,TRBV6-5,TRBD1,CASSRQGPKNYGYTF,TGTGCCAGCAGCAGACAGGGGCCTAAAAACTATGGCTACACCTTC
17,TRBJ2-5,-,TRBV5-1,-,CASSLALRSRQLETQYF,TGCGCCAGCAGCTTGGCACTACGTAGTCGGCAGTTGGAGACCCAGTACTTC
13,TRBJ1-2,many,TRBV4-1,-,CASSQQGEYGYTF,TGCGCCAGCAGCCAACAGGGAGAATATGGCTACACCTTC
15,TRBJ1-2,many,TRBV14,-,CASSRLPGFNYGYTF,TGTGCCAGCAGCCGCCTACCTGGATTTAACTATGGCTACACCTTC
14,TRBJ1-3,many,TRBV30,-,CAWREGTAGNTIYF,TGTGCCTGGAGAGAAGGGACGGCTGGAAACACCATATATTTT
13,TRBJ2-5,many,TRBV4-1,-,CASSQLIKETQYF,TGCGCCAGCAGCCAACTGATTAAAGAGACCCAGTACTTC